These 16 T cell receptor beta chains originate from one sample sequenced in a study of beta chain features in type 1 diabetes. The antigens for these receptors are not known. Reverse transcribing all isolated RNA meant expressed TCRB transcripts were sequenced. Assay: immunoSEQ multiplex PCR; the TCRdb copy retains only in-frame clones and omits some. The sample lists around 40,000 clones, 65% to 80% occurring once. Points from the study as a whole: Researchers report that Type 1 diabetes patients had moderately but significantly shorter TCRB CDR3s across all four CD4+ subsets.

The sequencing input was Tregs from blood. Receptors originate from a man aged 25 to 40 with type 1 diabetes. Some clones in this sample may be carry-over from other donors' samples.

This clone was picked up one time. The rearrangement links TRBV7-6 to TRBJ1-6; 10 nucleotides match TRBD1. Germline V lookup: CDR1 SGHVS, CDR2 FNYEAQ. The CDR3 contains 15 residues. V was pared by 5 bases and J by 7 bases, with 5 bases of the junction left unmatched. The CDR3 loop reads CASSPRTGGNSPLHF. CDR3 nucleotides: TGTGCCAGCAGCCCACGGACAGGGGGGAATTCACCCCTCCACTTT.

This clone was seen a few times. This sequence joins TRBV19 and TRBJ1-3; no clear D gene. V was trimmed by 3 bases and J by 0 bases, leaving 6 bases between them. Germline CDR1 reads LNHDA; CDR2 reads SQIVND (reference sequence). This CDR3 has 14 amino acids. In DNA, the CDR3 is TGTGCCAGTAGTATGGGGAGCTCTGGAAACACCATATATTTT. Its protein product is CASSMGSSGNTIYF.

The chain recombines TRBV5-1 with TRBJ2-2; 10 bases line up with TRBD2. The J segment lost 4 bases and the V segment lost 4 bases, leaving 7 bases of the junction unmatched. The germline gives CDR1 SGHRS, CDR2 YFSETQ. The CDR3 is made up of 16 amino acids. CDR3 coding DNA: TGCGCCAGCAGCCCCAGCGGGGGGGGCCTCACCGGGGAGCTGTTTTTT. Its protein is CASSPSGGGLTGELFF. The full variable domain, completed using reference TRBV5-1 and TRBJ2-2, is KAGVTQTPRYLIKTRGQQVTLSCSPISGHRSVSWYQQTPGQGLQFLFEYFSETQRNKGNFPGRFSGRQFSNSRSEMNVSTLELGDSALYLCASSPSGGGLTGELFFGEGSRLTVL.

J is TRBJ2-1 and V is TRBV28; 8 bases line up with TRBD2. This CDR3 contains 14 residues. Germline CDR1 MDHEN, CDR2 SYDVKM. V lost 5 bases to trimming and J lost 8 bases; unmatched junction nucleotides: 8. DNA for the CDR3: TGTGCCAGCAGTCCCGCCGGGGGGGTGGATGAGCAGTTCTTC. It translates to CASSPAGGVDEQFF.

The CDR3, as DNA: TGTGCCAGCAGCTTTGAGAGGATGTTCAGCTCCTACAATGAGCAGTTCTTC. Its protein is CASSFERMFSSYNEQFF. This chain connects TRBV7-9 to TRBJ2-1; D is ambiguous. CDR1 and CDR2 from the germline V gene are SEHNR and FQNEAQ (reference sequence). Trimming stripped 3 bases from V and 0 bases from J, with 15 bases between. CDR3 length: 17 amino acids.

A single count supports this clone. The V and J genes are TRBV29-1 and TRBJ1-6; 7 positions match TRBD1. Per germline, CDR1 SQVTM and CDR2 ANQGSEA. V was pared by 7 bases and J by 7 bases, with 16 bases of the junction left unmatched. The CDR3 spans 16 residues. DNA of the CDR3: TGCAGCGCCACGGGGACAGCCCAAGGACTGAATTCACCCCTCCACTTT. It specifies CSATGTAQGLNSPLHF.

V gene TRBV6-1 combines with J gene TRBJ1-2; D gene unclear. Germline V gene data show CDR1 as MNHNS and CDR2 as SASEGT. There are 12 residues in the CDR3. Deletions cut 11 bases from V and 4 bases from J, with 14 bases between. CDR3 coding DNA: TGTGCCGCCCGGGAGGCCTTCTATGGCTACACCTTC. It specifies CAAREAFYGYTF.

This clone is termed medium-sized. This chain uses TRBV4-3 with TRBJ2-3; D is unresolved. V was trimmed by 2 bases and J by 9 bases, leaving 15 bases between them. The germline gives CDR1 LGHNA, CDR2 YSLEER. The CDR3 sequence is 14 residues long. The CDR3 is CASSQSVADGTQYF. CDR3 bases: TGCGCCAGCAGCCAATCTGTCGCGGATGGCACGCAGTATTTT.

The chain uses TRBV19 and TRBJ2-2; the D gene is possibly TRBD2 (6 bases). CDR3 length: 17 amino acids. V gave up 4 bases and J gave up 4 bases, with 19 bases separating them. Looked up from germline, CDR1 is LNHDA and CDR2 is SQIVND (reference sequence). CDR3 sequence: CASSTSGTPRGTGELFF. The CDR3, as DNA: TGTGCCAGTAGTACCTCCGGGACTCCACGGGGCACCGGGGAGCTGTTTTTT.

The V and J genes are TRBV5-4 and TRBJ2-5; 10 bases are a match to TRBD2. V gave up 2 bases and J gave up 1 base; unmatched junction bases: 2. CDR3 length equals 15 residues. Germline CDR1 SGHNT, CDR2 YYREEE (reference sequence). The CDR3 DNA follows: TGTGCCAGCAGCTTTCAGCGGGGGGGCCAAGAGACCCAGTACTTC. Translating gives CASSFQRGGQETQYF.

This chain links TRBV4-1 with TRBJ2-1; a possible D gene is TRBD1 (5 bases). Per germline, CDR1 MGHRA and CDR2 YSYEKL. The CDR3 consists of 16 residues. The V end was cut by 0 bases, the J end by 0 bases, with 9 bases between. The CDR3 is CASSQDIQGSYNEQFF. For the CDR3, the DNA is TGCGCCAGCAGCCAAGATATTCAGGGCTCCTACAATGAGCAGTTCTTC.

This clone was picked up a small number of times. This rearrangement joins TRBV7-9 to TRBJ1-3; D ambiguous. Trimming took 3 bases from V and 0 from J, leaving 15 bases between them. The CDR3 loop spans 17 amino acids. CDR1 and CDR2 (germline): SEHNR, FQNEAQ (reference sequence). Here the CDR3 DNA reads TGTGCCAGCAGCTTGGCCGCGGTCGCCACCTCTGGAAACACCATATATTTT. It specifies CASSLAAVATSGNTIYF. Complete variable domain (other parts from reference TRBV7-9 and TRBJ1-3): DTGVSQNPRHKITKRGQNVTFRCDPISEHNRLYWYRQTLGQGPEFLTYFQNEAQLEKSRLLSDRFSAERPKGSFSTLEIQRTEQGDSAMYLCASSLAAVATSGNTIYFGEGSWLTVV.

This chain connects TRBV6-6 to TRBJ1-4; TRBD1 matches 7 bases. This CDR3 has 14 amino acids. J gave up 6 bases and V 6 bases, and 7 bases lay outside the gene matches. Germline lookup yields CDR1 MNHNY and CDR2 SVGAGI (reference sequence). The CDR3 loop reads CASRRQGGDEKLFF. The CDR3 region has the DNA TGTGCCAGCAGACGACAGGGTGGGGATGAAAAACTGTTTTTT.

Relative to its sample, this clone is medium-sized. The rearrangement joins TRBV28 to TRBJ1-1; 8 nucleotides align to TRBD1. The CDR3 spans 15 residues. Germline loops: CDR1 MDHEN, CDR2 SYDVKM. Trimming removed 4 bases from V and 1 base from J; junction bases left unmatched: 5. CDR3: CASSSQGAGNTEAFF. The CDR3 coding sequence is TGTGCCAGCAGTTCCCAGGGGGCCGGGAACACTGAAGCTTTCTTT.

This chain links TRBV6-5 with TRBJ2-1, with 8 bases fitting TRBD1. CDR3 length equals 14 residues. J was trimmed by 7 bases and V by 5 bases; bases with no gene match: 7. Germline V CDR1 and CDR2: MNHEY, SVGAGI. The DNA of the CDR3 is TGTGCCAGCAGTCCGTGGACAGGGAGGAATGAGCAGTTCTTC. As protein: CASSPWTGRNEQFF.

Here the CDR3 reads CASRGAITGELFF. CDR3 in DNA: TGTGCCAGCAGAGGGGCAATCACCGGGGAGCTGTTTTTT. The rearrangement joins TRBV6-5 to TRBJ2-2, with D possibly TRBD1 on 5 matching bases. Looked up from germline, CDR1 is MNHEY and CDR2 is SVGAGI. The CDR3 is 13 residues long. V lost 6 bases to trimming and J lost 4 bases, with 9 bases between them.